Shown below are 16 T cell receptor beta chains from a single sample sequenced in a study of blood T cell repertoires in COVID-19. The table came from immunoSEQ multiplex PCR; TCRdb's copy has only in-frame clones and leaves some out. This sample has around 94,000 clones; more than 65% occur once, and the top ten carry roughly 6.3%. Sequencing was performed on peripheral blood. These receptors originate from a man between 60 and 75 years old with acute or convalescent COVID-19.

This chain joins TRBV7-6 and TRBJ1-4; no clear D. This CDR3 region has 14 residues. V dropped 3 bases and J dropped 7 bases, with 12 bases sitting between them. CDR1 and CDR2 (germline): SGHVS, FNYEAQ. The DNA of the CDR3 is TGTGCCAGCAGCTTCAAAGAACGGGGTGAAAAACTGTTTTTT. It specifies CASSFKERGEKLFF.

The V and J genes are TRBV12-3 or TRBV12-4 and TRBJ1-3; D ambiguous. The CDR3 runs 12 residues. Between the trimmed V and J ends, which lost 11 bases and 0 bases, there was a span of 8 bases. The CDR3 region has the DNA TGTGCCCTGAGTGACTCTGGAAACACCATATATTTT. Its translation is CALSDSGNTIYF.

This chain joins TRBV7-9 and TRBJ1-6; no firm D call. The germline V gene has CDR1 SEHNR and CDR2 FQNEAQ (reference sequence). This CDR3 is 16 amino acids long. V dropped 4 bases and J dropped 0 bases, with 10 bases sitting between them. The DNA of the CDR3 is TGTGCCAGCAGCTCAACAAGGAGCTCCTATAATTCACCCCTCCACTTT. As protein: CASSSTRSSYNSPLHF.

This chain connects TRBV7-9 to TRBJ1-1, with unresolved D. The CDR3 covers 14 residues. The germline V and J ends were trimmed by 9 bases and 4 bases, with 18 bases remaining between them. Germline V gives CDR1 SEHNR, CDR2 FQNEAQ (reference sequence). CDR3 coding DNA: TGTGCCAGTGGTTACGGGCGGGTTGGCACTGAAGCTTTCTTT. This sequence encodes CASGYGRVGTEAFF.

The gene calls are TRBV29-1 and TRBJ1-1, with D unresolved. Trimming removed 6 bases from V and 4 bases from J, with 12 bases in between. Germline CDR1 SQVTM, CDR2 ANQGSEA. The CDR3 has 12 residues. CDR3 loop: CSVVAGSTEAFF. The CDR3 nucleotides read TGCAGCGTAGTAGCGGGGAGCACTGAAGCTTTCTTT. Full variable domain (remainder filled in from reference TRBV29-1 and TRBJ1-1): SAVISQKPSRDICQRGTSLTIQCQVDSQVTMMFWYRQQPGQSLTLIATANQGSEATYESGFVIDKFPISRPNLTFSTLTVSNMSPEDSSIYLCSVVAGSTEAFFGQGTRLTVV.

The chain links TRBV5-1 to TRBJ1-1, with 7 bases lining up with TRBD1. The CDR3 is 14 amino acids. CDR1 and CDR2 (germline): SGHRS, YFSETQ. V trimming: 3 bases; J trimming: 0 bases; junction bases outside the gene matches: 2. The CDR3 nucleotides read TGCGCCAGCAGCTCGGGACAGTTGAACACTGAAGCTTTCTTT. Translated: CASSSGQLNTEAFF.

The CDR3 DNA reads as TGCGCCAGCAGCCGAGCTGGAATAGCGGGGGGTCCGAGCTCCTACAATGAGCAGTTCTTC. Its protein is CASSRAGIAGGPSSYNEQFF. The chain has TRBV4-1 and TRBJ2-1; TRBD2 agrees at 10 bases. Germline CDR1 reads MGHRA; CDR2 reads YSYEKL. V gave up 4 bases and J gave up 0 bases; unmatched junction bases: 15. The CDR3 loop spans 20 amino acids.

This chain links TRBV2 with TRBJ2-7, with D perhaps matching TRBD2 (6 bases). The V and J ends lost 8 bases and 3 bases respectively, with 17 bases between them. The CDR3 length is 14 residues. In germline, CDR1 is SNHLY, CDR2 FYNNEI. This CDR3 reads CASGGWVSGYEQYF. CDR3 coding DNA: TGTGCCAGCGGAGGGTGGGTTTCGGGCTACGAGCAGTACTTC.

The genes are TRBV7-3 and TRBJ1-3; no firm D call. The CDR3 runs to 14 residues. Trimming cost V 4 bases and J 0 bases, with 7 bases left between them. Germline V CDR1 and CDR2: SGHTA, FQGTGA. DNA of the CDR3: TGTGCCAGCAGCTCCCCTTACTCTGGAAACACCATATATTTT. Translation gives CASSSPYSGNTIYF. Drawing the rest from reference TRBV7-3 and TRBJ1-3, the complete variable domain is GAGVSQTPSNKVTEKGKYVELRCDPISGHTALYWYRQSLGQGPEFLIYFQGTGAADDSGLPNDRFFAVRPEGSVSTLKIQRTERGDSAVYLCASSSPYSGNTIYFGEGSWLTVV.

V gene TRBV19 combines with J gene TRBJ1-1, with 7 bases aligning to TRBD1. The ends lost 5 bases at V and 7 bases at J; junction bases unmatched: 10. This CDR3 is built from 14 residues. Germline V gene data show CDR1 as LNHDA and CDR2 as SQIVND (reference sequence). For the CDR3, the DNA is TGTGCCAGTAGTTCGTCGGGACAGCTAAGTGAAGCTTTCTTT. Translating it yields CASSSSGQLSEAFF.

This clone was counted between two and nine times. The chain joins TRBV6-5 to TRBJ1-2; D is possibly TRBD1 (5 bases). The CDR3 has 14 residues. Germline CDR1 is MNHEY and CDR2 is SVGAGI. V gave up 7 bases and J gave up 5 bases, with 17 bases separating them. The CDR3 sequence is CASTQGNRLYGYTF. Written as DNA, the CDR3 is TGTGCCAGCACCCAAGGAAACAGGCTATATGGCTACACCTTC.

The J gene is TRBJ1-2, the V gene TRBV18; D is unresolved. V lost 4 bases and J lost 4, with 13 bases in between. Germline V gene sequence: CDR1 KGHSH, CDR2 LQKENI. The CDR3 covers 14 residues. This CDR3 reads CASSLGSGGYGYTF. DNA for the CDR3: TGTGCCAGCTCACTCGGCAGCGGAGGCTATGGCTACACCTTC.

The V call is TRBV7-2, the J call TRBJ1-2; D remains ambiguous. The V gene lost 1 base and the J gene lost 1 base, with 10 bases spanning the gap. CDR3 length: 15 amino acids. The germline V gene encodes CDR1 SGHTA and CDR2 FQGNSA. The CDR3 here is CASSLGVGGNYGYTF. The CDR3 bases are TGTGCCAGCAGCTTAGGGGTCGGCGGTAACTATGGCTACACCTTC.

V usage is TRBV5-6 and J usage is TRBJ1-4, with TRBD1 identical over 11 bases. The CDR3 consists of 14 residues. Germline CDR1 and CDR2: SGHDT and YYEEEE. Unmatched junction bases numbered 4, after V lost 4 bases and J lost 8 bases. The CDR3 nucleotides read TGTGCCAGCAGCGCGGACAGGGGGCACGAAAAACTGTTTTTT. Protein sequence: CASSADRGHEKLFF.

The J gene is TRBJ2-5, the V gene TRBV5-1, with D maybe TRBD2 (6 bases). The V gene lost 0 bases and the J gene lost 1 base, with 7 bases spanning the gap. The CDR3 is made up of 14 amino acids. Germline V gives CDR1 SGHRS, CDR2 YFSETQ. Here the CDR3 reads CASSLVAAQETQYF. CDR3 nucleotides: TGCGCCAGCAGCTTGGTAGCGGCCCAAGAGACCCAGTACTTC.

The rearrangement links TRBV6-5 to TRBJ1-2; TRBD1 aligns across 9 bases. The V gene's germline CDR1 is MNHEY and CDR2 SVGAGI. The trim removed 4 bases at V and 4 bases at J, leaving 7 bases unmatched. The CDR3 is 15 residues long. The CDR3 DNA reads TGTGCCAGCAGTTCCACAGGGGGCGGAGGCTATGGCTACACCTTC. It yields the protein CASSSTGGGGYGYTF.